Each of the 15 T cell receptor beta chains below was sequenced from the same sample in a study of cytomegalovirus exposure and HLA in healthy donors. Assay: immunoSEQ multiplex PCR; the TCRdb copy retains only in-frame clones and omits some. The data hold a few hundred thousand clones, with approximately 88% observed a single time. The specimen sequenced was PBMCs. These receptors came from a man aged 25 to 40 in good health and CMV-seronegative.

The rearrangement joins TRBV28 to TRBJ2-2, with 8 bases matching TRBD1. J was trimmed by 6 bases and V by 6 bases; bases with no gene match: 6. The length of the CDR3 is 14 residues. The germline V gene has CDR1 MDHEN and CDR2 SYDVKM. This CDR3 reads CASSPIQGAGELFF. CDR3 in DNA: TGTGCCAGCAGCCCCATACAGGGGGCCGGGGAGCTGTTTTTT.

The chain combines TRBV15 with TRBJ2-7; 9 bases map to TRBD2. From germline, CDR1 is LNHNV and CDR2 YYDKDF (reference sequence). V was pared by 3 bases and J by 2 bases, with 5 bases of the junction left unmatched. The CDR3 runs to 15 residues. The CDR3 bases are TGTGCCACCAGCAGTGCGGGGGGGCGGACCTACGAGCAGTACTTC. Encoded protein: CATSSAGGRTYEQYF.

DNA of the CDR3: TGTGCCACCACCGCCAGGGAGACAGGGAACAATGAGCAGTTCTTC. It codes for CATTARETGNNEQFF. The chain has TRBV15 and TRBJ2-1; 7 nucleotides align to TRBD1. The V gene end was trimmed by 7 bases and the J gene end by 5 bases; junction bases not matched to a gene: 11. Looked up from germline, CDR1 is LNHNV and CDR2 is YYDKDF (reference sequence). CDR3 length: 15 residues.

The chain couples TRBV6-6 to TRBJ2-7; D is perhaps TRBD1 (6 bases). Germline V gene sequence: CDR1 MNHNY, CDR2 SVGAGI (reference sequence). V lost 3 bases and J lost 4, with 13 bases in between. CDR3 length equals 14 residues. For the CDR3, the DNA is TGTGCCAGCAGTTATGGACAGAGAACTTACGAGCAGTACTTC. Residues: CASSYGQRTYEQYF.

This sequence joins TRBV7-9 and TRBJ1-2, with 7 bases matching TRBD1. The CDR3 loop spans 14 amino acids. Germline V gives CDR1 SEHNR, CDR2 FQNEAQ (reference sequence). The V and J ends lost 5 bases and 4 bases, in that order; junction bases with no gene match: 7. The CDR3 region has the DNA TGTGCCAGCAGCCCATTACAGGGGAGCTATGGCTACACCTTC. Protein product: CASSPLQGSYGYTF. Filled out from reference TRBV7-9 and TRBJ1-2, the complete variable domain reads DTGVSQNPRHKITKRGQNVTFRCDPISEHNRLYWYRQTLGQGPEFLTYFQNEAQLEKSRLLSDRFSAERPKGSFSTLEIQRTEQGDSAMYLCASSPLQGSYGYTFGSGTRLTVV.

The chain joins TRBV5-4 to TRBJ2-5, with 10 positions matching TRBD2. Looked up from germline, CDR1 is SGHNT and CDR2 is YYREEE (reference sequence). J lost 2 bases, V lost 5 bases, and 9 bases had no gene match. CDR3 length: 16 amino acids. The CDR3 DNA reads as TGTGCCAGCAGTTCCCCCCCAGCGGGGGGGCAAGAGACCCAGTACTTC. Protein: CASSSPPAGGQETQYF.

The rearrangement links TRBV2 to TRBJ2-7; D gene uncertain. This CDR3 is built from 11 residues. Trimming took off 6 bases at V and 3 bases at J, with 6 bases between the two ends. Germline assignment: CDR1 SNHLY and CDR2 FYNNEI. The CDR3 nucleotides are TGTGCCAGCAGGGCAAACTACGAGCAGTACTTC. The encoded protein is CASRANYEQYF. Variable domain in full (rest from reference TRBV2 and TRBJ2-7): EPEVTQTPSHQVTQMGQEVILRCVPISNHLYFYWYRQILGQKVEFLVSFYNNEISEKSEIFDDQFSVERPDGSNFTLKIRSTKLEDSAMYFCASRANYEQYFGPGTRLTVT.

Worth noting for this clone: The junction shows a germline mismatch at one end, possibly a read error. The CDR3 region has the DNA TGTGCCACCAGCCGGGGGGCCCGCAACACTGAAGCTTTCTTT. Encoded protein: CATSRGARNTEAFF. The chain carries TRBV9 and TRBJ1-1, with D perhaps matching TRBD1 (6 bases). The germline CDR1 and CDR2 sequences are SGDLS and YYNGEE. The CDR3 spans 14 residues.

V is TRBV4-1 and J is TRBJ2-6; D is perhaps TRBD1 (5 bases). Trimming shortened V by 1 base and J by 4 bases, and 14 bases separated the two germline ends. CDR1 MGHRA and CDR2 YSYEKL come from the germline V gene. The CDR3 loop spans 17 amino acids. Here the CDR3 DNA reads TGCGCCAGCAGCCAAGTTGGACAAGGAACCGGGGCCAACGTCCTGACTTTC. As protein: CASSQVGQGTGANVLTF.

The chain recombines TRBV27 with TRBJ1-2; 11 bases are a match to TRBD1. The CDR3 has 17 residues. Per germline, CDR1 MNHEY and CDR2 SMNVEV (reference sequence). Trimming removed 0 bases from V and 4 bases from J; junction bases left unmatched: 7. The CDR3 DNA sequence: TGTGCCAGCAGTTTATCGGGACAGGGGGTCCCCTTCTATGGCTACACCTTC. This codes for CASSLSGQGVPFYGYTF.

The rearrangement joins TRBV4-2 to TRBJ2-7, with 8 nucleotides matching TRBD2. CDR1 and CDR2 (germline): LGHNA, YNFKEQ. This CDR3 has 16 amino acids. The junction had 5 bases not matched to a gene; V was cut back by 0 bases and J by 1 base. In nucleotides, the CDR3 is TGTGCCAGCAGCCAAGAACGAGCGGGGGATTCCTACGAGCAGTACTTC. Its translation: CASSQERAGDSYEQYF.

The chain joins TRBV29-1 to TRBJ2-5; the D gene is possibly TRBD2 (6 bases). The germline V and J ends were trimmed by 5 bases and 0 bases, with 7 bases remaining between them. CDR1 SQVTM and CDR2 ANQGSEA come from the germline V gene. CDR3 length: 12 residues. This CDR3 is CSVREYQETQYF. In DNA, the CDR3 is TGCAGCGTTCGGGAGTACCAAGAGACCCAGTACTTC.

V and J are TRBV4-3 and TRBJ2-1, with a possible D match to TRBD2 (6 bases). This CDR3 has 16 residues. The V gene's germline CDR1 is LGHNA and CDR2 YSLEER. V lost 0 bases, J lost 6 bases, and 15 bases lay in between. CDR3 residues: CASSQDPKGLRNEQFF. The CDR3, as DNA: TGCGCCAGCAGCCAAGATCCGAAGGGACTTCGCAATGAGCAGTTCTTC.

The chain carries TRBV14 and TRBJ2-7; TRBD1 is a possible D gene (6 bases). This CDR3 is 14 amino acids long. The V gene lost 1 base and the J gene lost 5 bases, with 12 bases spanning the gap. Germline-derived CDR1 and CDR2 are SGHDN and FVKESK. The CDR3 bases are TGTGCCAGCAGCCAAGTGCAGGGGCTAGACGAGCAGTACTTC. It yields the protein CASSQVQGLDEQYF.

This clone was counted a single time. CDR3 DNA sequence: TGTGCCAGCAGCCCCGACAGCGAAATCTATGGCTACACCTTC. This encodes CASSPDSEIYGYTF. This rearrangement joins TRBV28 to TRBJ1-2; tentative D call: TRBD1 (5 bases). The germline V gene encodes CDR1 MDHEN and CDR2 SYDVKM. With 6 bases removed from V and 4 bases from J, the gap between germline ends came to 15 bases. The CDR3 runs to 14 residues.